The 21 T cell receptor beta chains below come from one sample, sequenced in a study of CD8+ T cells in alopecia areata. Sequencing templates came from extracted RNA that was reverse transcribed into cDNA. Repertoires were generated with immunoSEQ multiplex PCR, while TCRdb's copy carries only in-frame clones and drops some. The data show 150,000 or so clones, 50% to 60% seen once. The sample taken for sequencing was CD4+ T cells sorted from blood. The origin of the receptors is a human donor in good health.

The chain combines TRBV29-1 with TRBJ1-4; D is possibly TRBD1 (5 bases). The germline CDR1 and CDR2 sequences are SQVTM and ANQGSEA. The CDR3 consists of 12 residues. In DNA form, the CDR3 reads TGCTCGGGAGGGGACGGGAATGAAAAACTGTTTTTT. Translation: CSGGDGNEKLFF.

The chain recombines TRBV30 with TRBJ1-2, with no clear D. The germline CDR1 and CDR2 sequences are GTSNPN and SVGIG (reference sequence). Trimming shortened V by 3 bases and J by 4 bases, and 12 bases separated the two germline ends. The length of the CDR3 is 13 residues. CDR3 sequence: CAWSPEQFYGYTF. The CDR3 DNA reads as TGTGCCTGGAGCCCCGAGCAGTTCTATGGCTACACCTTC.

The CDR3 spells CSVEGTGVYNEQFF. The CDR3, as DNA: TGCAGCGTTGAAGGGACAGGGGTTTACAATGAGCAGTTCTTC. The chain uses TRBV29-1 and TRBJ2-1; 9 nucleotides line up with TRBD1. Germline V gene data show CDR1 as SQVTM and CDR2 as ANQGSEA. The V and J ends lost 1 base and 4 bases, in that order; junction bases with no gene match: 2. The CDR3 runs 14 residues.

The chain links TRBV14 to TRBJ2-5; 9 nucleotides line up with TRBD1. The germline CDR1 and CDR2 sequences are SGHDN and FVKESK. The CDR3 extends over 13 amino acids. V was clipped by 6 bases and J by 9 bases; unmatched bases: 8. Here the CDR3 DNA reads TGTGCCAGCAGTTACGACAGGGGGTTATCCCAGTACTTC. Protein product: CASSYDRGLSQYF.

The CDR3 bases are TGTGCCAGCAGTCACGACTGGACAGGCGCTGAAGCTTTCTTT. This sequence encodes CASSHDWTGAEAFF. V and J are TRBV2 and TRBJ1-1; 7 positions match TRBD1. The V gene's germline CDR1 is SNHLY and CDR2 FYNNEI. The CDR3 is 14 residues long. V shed 5 bases and J 6 bases; nucleotides not matched to a gene: 9.

The rearrangement joins TRBV5-1 to TRBJ2-1; possible D gene TRBD2, 6 bases. This CDR3 spans 17 amino acids. Trimming left V 2 bases short and J 9 bases short, with 24 bases between. Germline V CDR1 and CDR2: SGHRS, YFSETQ. In nucleotides, the CDR3 is TGCGCCAGCAGCTTTGTCCCTAGCGAGTTTTCACCGCCTGAGCAGTTCTTC. Its protein is CASSFVPSEFSPPEQFF.

The table lists this clone with a count of one. The chain recombines TRBV5-1 with TRBJ2-5; tentatively, D is TRBD1 (5 bases). CDR1 and CDR2 (germline): SGHRS, YFSETQ. The CDR3 loop spans 12 amino acids. V shed 4 bases and J shed 5 bases, with 9 bases lying between them. CDR3 sequence: CASSPPGETQYF. CDR3 nucleotide sequence: TGCGCCAGCAGCCCTCCAGGGGAGACCCAGTACTTC.

This chain connects TRBV30 to TRBJ1-4; D is perhaps TRBD1 (5 bases). The CDR3 is made up of 14 amino acids. The V and J ends lost 3 bases and 0 bases respectively, with 8 bases between them. Per germline, CDR1 GTSNPN and CDR2 SVGIG (reference sequence). CDR3 in amino acids: CAWRPQATNEKLFF. The DNA for the CDR3 is TGTGCCTGGAGACCACAGGCAACTAATGAAAAACTGTTTTTT.

The chain combines TRBV2 with TRBJ2-5; perhaps D is TRBD1 or TRBD2 (5 bases each). The CDR3 runs to 11 residues. With 7 bases removed from V and 3 bases from J, the gap between germline ends came to 6 bases. CDR1 and CDR2 (germline): SNHLY, FYNNEI. CDR3 sequence (DNA): TGTGCCAGCATGGGGGAAGAGACCCAGTACTTC. Protein: CASMGEETQYF.

This chain uses TRBV29-1 with TRBJ2-7; 8 bases are shared with TRBD1. The CDR3 extends over 13 amino acids. V shed 4 bases, J shed 6 bases, and the junction held 8 bases outside the gene matches. The germline gives CDR1 SQVTM, CDR2 ANQGSEA. CDR3 coding DNA: TGCAGCGTTGTTATAGGACAGGGTGGCGAGCAGTACTTC. Translation: CSVVIGQGGEQYF.

The chain uses TRBV5-1 and TRBJ1-1, with D unresolved. Trimming took off 2 bases at V and 1 base at J, with 15 bases between the two ends. Per the germline V gene, CDR1 is SGHRS and CDR2 is YFSETQ. This CDR3 contains 16 residues. The CDR3 nucleotides read TGCGCCAGCAGCTTTGACACGAGATATCCGAACACTGAAGCTTTCTTT. This codes for CASSFDTRYPNTEAFF.

The V gene is TRBV5-1, the J gene TRBJ2-1; tentatively, D is TRBD1 or TRBD2 (5 bases each). Trimming cost V 1 base and J 3 bases, with 11 bases left between them. Germline V gene sequence: CDR1 SGHRS, CDR2 YFSETQ. There are 15 residues in the CDR3. CDR3 in amino acids: CASSLRGTGYNEQFF. Here the CDR3 DNA reads TGCGCCAGCAGCTTGCGAGGGACGGGCTACAATGAGCAGTTCTTC.

The rearrangement uses TRBV7-8 and TRBJ1-1; no clear D. The germline V and J ends were trimmed by 1 base and 10 bases, with 10 bases remaining between them. This CDR3 is built from 12 residues. The germline CDR1 and CDR2 sequences are SGHVS and FQNEAQ. In DNA form, the CDR3 reads TGTGCCAGCAGCTTAGTTGACGGGCGAGCTTTCTTT. Its protein product is CASSLVDGRAFF.

V usage is TRBV19 and J usage is TRBJ2-7; D possibly corresponds to TRBD1 (5 bases). The CDR3 length is 12 residues. V shed 10 bases and J shed 0 bases, with 10 bases lying between them. Germline CDR1 is LNHDA and CDR2 is SQIVND (reference sequence). The CDR3 protein is CATVDNSYEQYF. For the CDR3, the DNA is TGTGCCACTGTGGACAACTCCTACGAGCAGTACTTC.

The V and J genes are TRBV5-6 and TRBJ2-6; no clear D. The CDR3 has 16 amino acids. Per germline, CDR1 SGHDT and CDR2 YYEEEE. Trimming took 0 bases from V and 2 from J, leaving 9 bases between them. The CDR3 nucleotides are TGTGCCAGCAGCTTGGCCCTGGGAACTGGGGCCAACGTCCTGACTTTC. Protein sequence: CASSLALGTGANVLTF.

This clone was counted only a few times. V is TRBV27 and J is TRBJ1-5; D not certain. Germline assignment: CDR1 MNHEY and CDR2 SMNVEV (reference sequence). V was pared by 6 bases and J by 1 base, with 16 bases between. This CDR3 is 16 amino acids long. The CDR3 region is CASSRIGGGSNQPQHF. DNA of the CDR3: TGTGCCAGCAGCCGCATAGGCGGTGGGAGCAATCAGCCCCAGCATTTT.

The V call is TRBV25-1, the J call TRBJ2-7; D not certain. This CDR3 spans 14 amino acids. In germline, CDR1 is MGHDK, CDR2 SYGVNS. V dropped 0 bases and J dropped 7 bases, with 13 bases sitting between them. The DNA of the CDR3 is TGTGCCAGCAGTGAATACGTAATGTCTCGGGAGCAGTACTTC. This codes for CASSEYVMSREQYF.

The chain uses TRBV5-1 and TRBJ2-2; 9 bases are shared with TRBD2. Germline values: CDR1 SGHRS, CDR2 YFSETQ. The CDR3 runs to 14 residues. The ends lost 4 bases at V and 3 bases at J; junction bases unmatched: 1. The CDR3 is CASSRTSDTGELFF. The CDR3 region has the DNA TGCGCCAGCAGCCGGACTAGCGACACCGGGGAGCTGTTTTTT.

This rearrangement joins TRBV29-1 to TRBJ2-7; the D is unclear. V was pared by 4 bases and J by 3 bases, with 7 bases between. This CDR3 is 11 amino acids long. Germline V gene lookup returns CDR1 SQVTM and CDR2 ANQGSEA. The CDR3 loop is CSVVLIYEQYF. CDR3 coding DNA: TGCAGCGTTGTTCTTATCTACGAGCAGTACTTC.

The V and J genes are TRBV4-1 and TRBJ2-1, with 7 bases fitting TRBD2. The V and J ends lost 0 bases and 2 bases, in that order; junction bases with no gene match: 7. CDR3 length equals 17 residues. CDR1 is MGHRA, CDR2 YSYEKL, per germline. CDR3 in amino acids: CASSQDQAGVTYNEQFF. In DNA, the CDR3 is TGCGCCAGCAGCCAAGATCAGGCGGGAGTCACCTACAATGAGCAGTTCTTC.

This chain links TRBV30 with TRBJ1-1; TRBD1 matches at 8 bases. The CDR3 is made up of 13 amino acids. The V and J ends lost 4 bases and 4 bases, in that order; junction bases with no gene match: 5. Germline-derived CDR1 and CDR2 are GTSNPN and SVGIG (reference sequence). The CDR3 bases are TGTGCCTGGAATTTAGGACAGGGCACTGAAGCTTTCTTT. Encoded protein: CAWNLGQGTEAFF. Full variable domain (outside the CDR3, taken from reference TRBV30 and TRBJ1-1): SQTIHQWPATLVQPVGSPLSLECTVEGTSNPNLYWYRQAAGRGLQLLFYSVGIGQISSEVPQNLSASRPQDRQFILSSKKLLLSDSGFYLCAWNLGQGTEAFFGQGTRLTVV.